Sequencing of this TCR beta chain was carried out in a study of cytomegalovirus exposure and HLA in healthy donors. Germline CDR1 SEHNR, CDR2 FQNEAQ (reference sequence). V was pared by 7 bases and J by 6 bases, with 6 bases between. The CDR3 sequence is 11 residues long. Researchers ran the PCR with 60 Vbeta and 13 Jbeta primers. Sequencing used immunoSEQ multiplex PCR; TCRdb keeps in-frame clones, though not all of them. This repertoire shows more than 85,000 clones, around 81% found once; its top ten account for less than 2.5%. The sequence came from a woman aged 30 to 39 in good health and CMV-seronegative. The genes are TRBV7-9 and TRBJ2-2; D not certain. Sequencing was done on a sample of PBMCs. The CDR3 DNA reads TGTGCCAGCAATGGGCCCGGGGAGCTGTTTTTT. This translates into CASNGPGELFF.